The 23 T cell receptor beta chains presented below share a single source sample, sequenced in a study of cytomegalovirus exposure and HLA in healthy donors. Some clones are missing from TCRdb's copy, which holds only in-frame ones; the method was immunoSEQ multiplex PCR. Of 150,000 or so clones listed, approximately 86% were seen once; the top ten hold 2% to 2.5%. The sequencing input was PBMCs. The source of these receptors is a human donor in good health.

J is TRBJ2-1 and V is TRBV5-6, with 8 nucleotides matching TRBD1. V shed 0 bases and J 2 bases; nucleotides not matched to a gene: 1. The CDR3 extends over 15 amino acids. Germline CDR1 and CDR2: SGHDT and YYEEEE. The CDR3 sequence: CASSLGQGPYNEQFF. The CDR3 DNA sequence: TGTGCCAGCAGCTTGGGACAGGGGCCCTACAATGAGCAGTTCTTC.

The CDR3 coding sequence is TGTGCCAGCCAGAGAGGCTCCGGTAGCGAGCAGTACTTC. It is translated as CASQRGSGSEQYF. This chain joins TRBV6-6 and TRBJ2-7; D call uncertain. From germline, CDR1 is MNHNY and CDR2 SVGAGI (reference sequence). The CDR3 consists of 13 residues. With 8 bases removed from V and 6 bases from J, the gap between germline ends came to 17 bases.

The rearrangement uses TRBV28 and TRBJ1-2, with D perhaps matching TRBD1 (5 bases). The CDR3 totals 16 residues. Germline V gene data show CDR1 as MDHEN and CDR2 as SYDVKM. V dropped 5 bases and J dropped 0 bases, with 16 bases sitting between them. The CDR3 DNA follows: TGTGCCAGCAGTCGATCCGACAGCGACACTAACTATGGCTACACCTTC. It encodes CASSRSDSDTNYGYTF.

The chain employs TRBV18 and TRBJ2-3; D is uncertain. The CDR3 consists of 14 residues. V lost 2 bases to trimming and J lost 2 bases, with 8 bases between them. Germline V lookup: CDR1 KGHSH, CDR2 LQKENI. The CDR3 loop is CASSPARSTDTQYF. Here the CDR3 DNA reads TGTGCCAGCTCACCAGCTAGGTCCACAGATACGCAGTATTTT.

The V call is TRBV27, the J call TRBJ2-7; 8 nucleotides align to TRBD2. Germline-derived CDR1 and CDR2 are MNHEY and SMNVEV (reference sequence). V dropped 5 bases and J dropped 2; count of bases not matched to a gene: 8. This CDR3 contains 15 residues. The CDR3 here is CASSLSSGITYEQYF. The CDR3 region has the DNA TGTGCCAGCAGTCTAAGTAGCGGGATCACCTACGAGCAGTACTTC.

The gene calls are TRBV4-1 and TRBJ2-2, with D perhaps matching TRBD1 (6 bases). The V end lost 2 bases, the J end lost 3 bases, and 13 bases lay between the germline ends. The CDR3 covers 16 residues. Germline CDR1 MGHRA, CDR2 YSYEKL. CDR3 sequence: CASSQLTGWDTGELFF. CDR3 DNA: TGCGCCAGCAGCCAACTTACAGGGTGGGACACCGGGGAGCTGTTTTTT.

This chain joins TRBV5-1 and TRBJ2-7; 9 positions agree with TRBD1. This CDR3 contains 14 residues. Unmatched junction bases numbered 7, after V lost 7 bases and J lost 2 bases. Germline loops: CDR1 SGHRS, CDR2 YFSETQ. The CDR3 DNA reads TGCGCCAGCGCAACAGGACAGGGGCCCTACGAGCAGTACTTC. This translates into CASATGQGPYEQYF.

The genes are TRBV6-5 and TRBJ1-2, with D perhaps matching TRBD1 (5 bases). Germline-derived CDR1 and CDR2 are MNHEY and SVGAGI. The V and J ends lost 4 bases and 3 bases respectively, with 9 bases between them. The length of the CDR3 is 13 residues. CDR3 loop: CASSLGAYYGYTF. Here the CDR3 DNA reads TGTGCCAGCAGTTTAGGGGCCTACTATGGCTACACCTTC.

The genes are TRBV5-1 and TRBJ1-1; D may be TRBD1 (6 bases). This CDR3 is built from 14 residues. V gave up 2 bases and J gave up 5 bases, with 13 bases separating them. Germline CDR1 is SGHRS and CDR2 is YFSETQ. The CDR3 sequence is CASSFSDRWTEAFF. DNA of the CDR3: TGCGCCAGCAGCTTTTCCGACAGGTGGACTGAAGCTTTCTTT. The entire variable domain, with the rest obtained from reference TRBV5-1 and TRBJ1-1, is as follows: KAGVTQTPRYLIKTRGQQVTLSCSPISGHRSVSWYQQTPGQGLQFLFEYFSETQRNKGNFPGRFSGRQFSNSRSEMNVSTLELGDSALYLCASSFSDRWTEAFFGQGTRLTVV.

The chain links TRBV2 to TRBJ2-7; 8 positions match TRBD1. Germline-derived CDR1 and CDR2 are SNHLY and FYNNEI. Trimming took 6 bases from V and 1 from J; bases not matched to a gene: 5. The CDR3 spans 14 residues. CDR3 sequence (DNA): TGTGCCAGCAGGGCCAGGGGGCATTCCTACGAGCAGTACTTC. The encoded protein is CASRARGHSYEQYF.

The chain joins TRBV18 to TRBJ2-7, with unresolved D. Trimming took off 3 bases at V and 4 bases at J, with 13 bases between the two ends. The CDR3 has 14 amino acids. Per germline, CDR1 KGHSH and CDR2 LQKENI. Here the CDR3 reads CASSPDMEIYEQYF. Here the CDR3 DNA reads TGTGCCAGCTCACCCGATATGGAGATTTACGAGCAGTACTTC. Supplemented by reference TRBV18 and TRBJ2-7, the full variable domain reads NAGVMQNPRHLVRRRGQEARLRCSPMKGHSHVYWYRQLPEEGLKFMVYLQKENIIDESGMPKERFSAEFPKEGPSILRIQQVVRGDSAAYFCASSPDMEIYEQYFGPGTRLTVT.

J is TRBJ2-2 and V is TRBV30, with D perhaps matching TRBD2 (6 bases). V was cut by 5 bases and J by 4 bases, with 8 bases left in between. Looked up from germline, CDR1 is GTSNPN and CDR2 is SVGIG (reference sequence). The CDR3 length is 12 residues. The CDR3 sequence is CAWGEVTGELFF. In DNA form, the CDR3 reads TGTGCCTGGGGGGAGGTCACCGGGGAGCTGTTTTTT.

Here the CDR3 DNA reads TGTGCCAGCAGCAGGGGACAGGAGAATTCACCCCTCCACTTT. This sequence encodes CASSRGQENSPLHF. The V call is TRBV9, the J call TRBJ1-6; 8 nucleotides match TRBD1. After removal of 4 bases from V and 7 bases from J, the junction contained 4 bases not matched to a gene. This CDR3 has 14 amino acids. CDR1 and CDR2 from the germline V gene are SGDLS and YYNGEE. The full variable domain, completed using reference TRBV9 and TRBJ1-6, is DSGVTQTPKHLITATGQRVTLRCSPRSGDLSVYWYQQSLDQGLQFLIQYYNGEERAKGNILERFSAQQFPDLHSELNLSSLELGDSALYFCASSRGQENSPLHFGNGTRLTVT.

The rearrangement joins TRBV13 to TRBJ1-1; 7 nucleotides agree with TRBD1. The CDR3 loop spans 18 amino acids. Germline CDR1 reads PRHDT; CDR2 reads FYEKMQ (reference sequence). The V segment lost 1 base and the J segment 2 bases; nucleotides outside the gene matches: 13. CDR3 DNA: TGTGCCAGCAGCTTAGCTACCAGGGGGTATCCCCCCAACACTGAAGCTTTCTTT. Residues: CASSLATRGYPPNTEAFF.

This clone was counted a single time. The rearrangement uses TRBV6-5 and TRBJ2-2; D perhaps matches TRBD2 (7 bases). The CDR3 totals 14 residues. Per the germline V gene, CDR1 is MNHEY and CDR2 is SVGAGI. The V and J ends lost 7 bases and 4 bases respectively, with 13 bases between them. For the CDR3, the DNA is TGTGCCAGCAACCGGGGAGGGGGCACCGGGGAGCTGTTTTTT. It is translated as CASNRGGGTGELFF.

For this clone: At one of its ends the junction is not consistent with the germline gene, which may arise from a read error. This rearrangement joins TRBV7-9 to TRBJ2-7; no definite D call. Germline CDR1 is SEHNR and CDR2 is FQNEAQ (reference sequence). The CDR3 totals 12 residues. In DNA, the CDR3 is TGTGCCGGCAGTGGTAATCGGGACGAGCAGTACTTC. Translating it yields CAGSGNRDEQYF.

V is TRBV27 and J is TRBJ2-3; 11 bases map to TRBD2. The V gene's germline CDR1 is MNHEY and CDR2 SMNVEV (reference sequence). The CDR3 runs to 17 residues. Unmatched junction bases numbered 8, after V lost 0 bases and J lost 6 bases. The CDR3 is CASSLSGGLAVRDTQYF. CDR3 sequence (DNA): TGTGCCAGCAGTTTATCGGGGGGACTAGCGGTGCGGGATACGCAGTATTTT.

This clone came up once. V and J are TRBV20-1 and TRBJ2-3, with D maybe TRBD2 (5 bases). The germline gives CDR1 DFQATT, CDR2 SNEGSKA (reference sequence). The CDR3 runs to 11 residues. V was trimmed by 6 bases and J by 6 bases, leaving 10 bases between them. The CDR3 DNA follows: TGCAGTGCAAAACTAGTTGATACGCAGTATTTT. This translates into CSAKLVDTQYF.

The V and J genes are TRBV2 and TRBJ1-5; D is possibly TRBD1 (5 bases). Germline CDR1 reads SNHLY; CDR2 reads FYNNEI. Deletions cut 4 bases from V and 7 bases from J, with 17 bases between. This CDR3 is built from 15 residues. The CDR3 spells CASSGGSHQGQPQHF. The CDR3 DNA follows: TGTGCCAGCAGTGGGGGCAGCCACCAGGGCCAGCCCCAGCATTTT.

This chain links TRBV4-1 with TRBJ1-1; D is ambiguous. CDR3 size: 15 residues. The germline V gene has CDR1 MGHRA and CDR2 YSYEKL. Trimming left V 4 bases short and J 2 bases short, with 14 bases between. CDR3 sequence: CASSPSVGLNTEAFF. For the CDR3, the DNA is TGCGCCAGCAGCCCAAGCGTGGGTTTAAACACTGAAGCTTTCTTT.

The chain links TRBV18 to TRBJ1-1; 10 nucleotides agree with TRBD1. CDR3 length: 18 amino acids. Losses at the gene ends were 2 bases for V and 7 bases for J; bases not matched to a gene: 16. Germline V gives CDR1 KGHSH, CDR2 LQKENI. The CDR3 region has the DNA TGTGCCAGCTCACCATTAACCGGGACAGGGGCATCCAAAAGTGAAGCTTTCTTT. It encodes CASSPLTGTGASKSEAFF.

This clone was found a few times. This chain's CDR3 is CASSIWQGDEQFF. Written as DNA, the CDR3 is TGTGCCAGTAGTATCTGGCAGGGCGATGAGCAGTTCTTC. This rearrangement joins TRBV19 to TRBJ2-1, with D possibly being TRBD1 (5 bases). Germline V CDR1 and CDR2: LNHDA, SQIVND (reference sequence). Trimming cost V 3 bases and J 8 bases, with 11 bases left between them. CDR3 length: 13 amino acids.

The chain joins TRBV27 to TRBJ2-2, with 7 bases identical to TRBD2. The V gene end was trimmed by 5 bases and the J gene end by 0 bases; junction bases not matched to a gene: 3. The V gene's germline CDR1 is MNHEY and CDR2 SMNVEV (reference sequence). The CDR3 contains 15 residues. CDR3 protein: CASSIGTTNTGELFF. The DNA for the CDR3 is TGTGCCAGCAGTATCGGGACTACGAACACCGGGGAGCTGTTTTTT.